This T cell receptor beta chain originates from a study of Ad26.COV2.S vaccination and SARS-CoV-2 variants. Study-wide points: There was reportedly substantial breadth in spike-specific CD8+ and CD4+ T cell responses after vaccination. Analyses that measured TCR breadth and depth may have underestimated total T cell responses.

Points on this clone: Its antigen is as yet unknown.

TCRdb's copy holds only in-frame clones and misses some; the assay was immunoSEQ multiplex PCR. The sample lists around 100,000 clones, over 70% occurring once. Trimming took 6 bases from V and 1 from J, leaving 9 bases between them. CDR1 and CDR2 (germline): WNHNN, SYGVQD (reference sequence). This CDR3 has 13 amino acids. Source: peripheral blood, taken after recovery from COVID-19. This receptor was taken from a human donor who had recovered from COVID-19. The V and J genes are TRBV10-1 and TRBJ2-5; weak D call: TRBD1 (6 bases). The CDR3 DNA reads as TGCGCCAGCAGCGGACAGATCCAAGAGACCCAGTACTTC. It codes for CASSGQIQETQYF.